Each of the 17 T cell receptor beta chains below was sequenced from the same sample in a study of T cells in Graves' hyperthyroidism and ophthalmopathy. TCR beta CDR3 regions were amplified from RNA transcripts. The primer set for the first-round RT-PCR of the TCR CDR3 was HTBI. One entry per CDR3 protein, called by TCRdb with MiXCR from the multiplex PCR reads. The table includes under 550,000 distinct CDR3 sequences, around 13% detected once. The specimen sequenced was blood. These receptors were obtained from a woman aged 18-29 years with Graves' hyperthyroidism.

This clonotype was seen more than once but under ten times. V and J are TRBV18 and TRBJ2-2; D unresolved. V lost 7 bases and J lost 0, with 12 bases in between. CDR3 size: 15 residues. CDR1 is KGHSH, CDR2 LQKENI, per germline. The CDR3 here is CASFPQRSNTGELFF. CDR3 nucleotide sequence: TGTGCCAGCTTTCCCCAACGGTCGAACACCGGGGAGCTGTTTTTT.

The table lists this clonotype with many counts. This chain joins TRBV11-2 and TRBJ2-1; tentative D call: TRBD2 (5 bases). Per the germline V gene, CDR1 is SGHAT and CDR2 is FQNNGV. This CDR3 spans 16 amino acids. Trimming removed 4 bases at V and 10 bases at J, with 23 bases between. The CDR3 is CASSSPDGLDRGEQFF. The DNA of the CDR3 is TGTGCCAGCAGCTCGCCCGACGGACTGGACCGTGGGGAGCAGTTCTTC.

At least ten counts were recorded for this clonotype. CDR3 sequence (DNA): TGTGCCAGCAGTTTCGGGACAGAGGTCTATAATTCACCCCTCCACTTT. Protein: CASSFGTEVYNSPLHF. J is TRBJ1-6 and V is TRBV27; 7 bases fit TRBD1. Per the germline V gene, CDR1 is MNHEY and CDR2 is SMNVEV (reference sequence). Losses at the gene ends were 3 bases for V and 3 bases for J; bases not matched to a gene: 5. The CDR3 has 16 amino acids.

In its sample, this clonotype was seen many times. This chain uses TRBV28 with TRBJ2-7, with 10 bases fitting TRBD1. V trimming: 5 bases; J trimming: 3 bases; junction bases outside the gene matches: 7. Germline-derived CDR1 and CDR2 are MDHEN and SYDVKM. The CDR3 is made up of 15 amino acids. The CDR3 nucleotides are TGTGCCAGCAGTCCGCGCCGGGACAGGGGCTACGAGCAGTACTTC. Translating gives CASSPRRDRGYEQYF.

This clonotype was seen at least ten times. The rearrangement joins TRBV11-3 to TRBJ2-1; 11 nucleotides line up with TRBD1. The trim removed 3 bases at V and 1 base at J, leaving 2 bases unmatched. CDR1 and CDR2 (germline): SGHNT, YENEEA. This CDR3 region has 16 residues. The CDR3 sequence: CASSFGQGASYNEQFF. The DNA for the CDR3 is TGTGCCAGCAGCTTTGGACAGGGGGCATCCTACAATGAGCAGTTCTTC.

In its sample, this clonotype was seen many times. The V gene is TRBV7-9, the J gene TRBJ2-1; 12 nucleotides align to TRBD2. CDR3 size: 17 residues. Trimming at V came to 1 base and at J to 8 bases, leaving 9 bases not matched to a gene. Germline CDR1 and CDR2: SEHNR and FQNEAQ (reference sequence). The CDR3: CASSLGTSGTSRDEQFF. The CDR3, as DNA: TGTGCCAGCAGCTTAGGGACTAGCGGGACTAGCCGGGATGAGCAGTTCTTC.

J is TRBJ1-1 and V is TRBV5-6, with D possibly matching TRBD1 (5 bases). Germline CDR1 SGHDT, CDR2 YYEEEE. The V and J ends lost 4 bases and 6 bases respectively, with 13 bases between them. The CDR3 is made up of 13 amino acids. The CDR3 DNA is TGTGCCAGCAGCCCGGGACCTGGCCCTGAAGCTTTCTTT. This codes for CASSPGPGPEAFF.

This clonotype came up a few times. V usage is TRBV5-1 and J usage is TRBJ2-5; D gene ambiguous. Germline CDR1 SGHRS, CDR2 YFSETQ. With 0 bases removed from V and 2 bases from J, the gap between germline ends came to 11 bases. The CDR3 runs 15 residues. This CDR3 is CASSLERLRQETQYF. CDR3 nucleotide sequence: TGCGCCAGCAGCTTGGAGCGCCTGAGGCAAGAGACCCAGTACTTC.

As for this clonotype: A much larger clonotype is one base distant, so this may be a read error. This chain uses TRBV7-9 with TRBJ2-7; 8 bases align to TRBD1. The J call may be faulty, since TRBJ2-1 better matches the DNA end. The CDR3 runs 15 residues. CDR1 and CDR2 (germline): SEHNR, FQNEAQ (reference sequence). This CDR3 is CASSSGQAETYEQFF. The CDR3 nucleotides are TGTGCCAGCAGCTCGGGACAGGCAGAGACCTACGAGCAGTTCTTC.

This clonotype was observed a handful of times. The chain uses TRBV9 and TRBJ2-7, with TRBD2 matching over 11 bases. The CDR3 loop spans 15 amino acids. Losses at the gene ends were 1 base for V and 6 bases for J; bases not matched to a gene: 6. Germline V CDR1 and CDR2: SGDLS, YYNGEE. CDR3 sequence (DNA): TGTGCCAGCAGCGTAACTAGCGGGAGTTTAATCGAGCAGTACTTC. Amino acid sequence: CASSVTSGSLIEQYF.

In its sample, this clonotype was seen a few times. The V call is TRBV5-1, the J call TRBJ2-7; D not resolved. Deletions cut 0 bases from V and 1 base from J, with 8 bases between. The CDR3 spans 14 residues. Germline values: CDR1 SGHRS, CDR2 YFSETQ. The CDR3: CASSLDPDSYEQYF. Written as DNA, the CDR3 is TGCGCCAGCAGCTTGGACCCCGATTCCTACGAGCAGTACTTC.

This clonotype was found many times. This chain connects TRBV20-1 to TRBJ2-7, with D perhaps TRBD1 (5 bases). The CDR3 spans 13 residues. Trimming took 6 bases from V and 3 from J, leaving 15 bases between them. Germline CDR1 reads DFQATT; CDR2 reads SNEGSKA (reference sequence). The CDR3 is CSAPGWTSYEQYF. CDR3 sequence (DNA): TGCAGTGCCCCAGGATGGACAAGCTACGAGCAGTACTTC.

The V and J genes are TRBV7-8 and TRBJ1-1; no definite D call. V lost 0 bases and J lost 0, with 8 bases in between. CDR1 is SGHVS, CDR2 FQNEAQ, per germline. The CDR3 spans 15 residues. CDR3 sequence (DNA): TGTGCCAGCAGCTTAGCTCGGGTTTTGAACACTGAAGCTTTCTTT. It is translated as CASSLARVLNTEAFF. The full variable domain, completed using reference TRBV7-8 and TRBJ1-1, is GAGVSQSPRYKVAKRGQDVALRCDPISGHVSLFWYQQALGQGPEFLTYFQNEAQLDKSGLPSDRFFAERPEGSVSTLKIQRTQQEDSAVYLCASSLARVLNTEAFFGQGTRLTVV.

This clonotype was seen repeatedly, ten times or more. The chain combines TRBV5-1 with TRBJ2-1; 7 nucleotides match TRBD2. V gave up 6 bases and J gave up 2 bases; unmatched junction bases: 5. This CDR3 region has 14 residues. Germline values: CDR1 SGHRS, CDR2 YFSETQ. The CDR3 nucleotides read TGCGCCAGCACCTCCGGGACTACCTACAATGAGCAGTTCTTC. Residues: CASTSGTTYNEQFF.

This clonotype was seen at least ten times. V usage is TRBV7-9 and J usage is TRBJ2-1, with 9 bases fitting TRBD2. CDR1 is SEHNR, CDR2 FQNEAQ, per germline (reference sequence). The junction had 5 bases not matched to a gene; V was cut back by 1 base and J by 4 bases. The length of the CDR3 is 16 residues. The DNA of the CDR3 is TGTGCCAGCAGCTTAGGGGCGGGGGGGATTTACAATGAGCAGTTCTTC. As protein: CASSLGAGGIYNEQFF.

This clonotype was seen only a few times. The chain has TRBV20-1 and TRBJ2-2; 10 bases fit TRBD2. Losses at the gene ends were 3 bases for V and 2 bases for J; bases not matched to a gene: 12. The germline gives CDR1 DFQATT, CDR2 SNEGSKA (reference sequence). The CDR3 totals 18 residues. For the CDR3, the DNA is TGCAGTGCTAGTGGTTTCCTAGCGGGAGATAGAAACACCGGGGAGCTGTTTTTT. It translates to CSASGFLAGDRNTGELFF.

This clonotype was detected only a few times. The V gene is TRBV5-1, the J gene TRBJ2-7; D tentatively fits TRBD1 or TRBD2 (5 bases each). The germline CDR1 and CDR2 sequences are SGHRS and YFSETQ. V lost 6 bases and J lost 5, with 15 bases in between. This CDR3 is 13 amino acids long. In DNA, the CDR3 is TGCGCCAGCACCACCGGGACCGGGGACGAGCAGTACTTC. This gives the protein CASTTGTGDEQYF.